The rows below give T cell receptor beta chains drawn from one sample of a study of Tregs in tolerant kidney transplant recipients. The method was immunoSEQ multiplex PCR; TCRdb's version includes in-frame clones alone and lacks a portion of them. The top ten clones hold around a sixth of a sample with nearly 50,000 clones, around nine tenths of them seen once. The sequencing here drew on CD8+ T cells from blood (PBMCs), taken 12 months after the transplant. These receptors came from a human patient who received a combined kidney and bone marrow transplant. Some T cells may arise from the graft donor. Both conserved end residues are part of each CDR3. A D gene is named only where the DNA matches it firmly. Part of the rows lack a size; the others show once, few, many or a class for expanded clones.

v_gene: TRBV4-2; d_gene: NA; j_gene: TRBJ2-5; abundance: NA; CDR3nt: TGTGCCAGCAGCCAAGTCACACTAGTCCGCCAAGAGACCCAGTACTTC; CDR3aa: CASSQVTLVRQETQYF
v_gene: TRBV19; d_gene: NA; j_gene: TRBJ2-7; abundance: NA; CDR3nt: TGTGCCAGTAGTATTAGTGATAGCGAGGCCTACGAGCAGTACTTC; CDR3aa: CASSISDSEAYEQYF
v_gene: TRBV9; d_gene: NA; j_gene: TRBJ2-4; abundance: NA; CDR3nt: TGTGCCAGCAGCCCAGACCAGGGTGTCAAAAACATTCAGTACTTC; CDR3aa: CASSPDQGVKNIQYF
v_gene: TRBV9; d_gene: TRBD2; j_gene: TRBJ2-3; abundance: NA; CDR3nt: TGTGCCAGCAGCGTAGGTGATAGCGGGAGCACAGATACGCAGTATTTT; CDR3aa: CASSVGDSGSTDTQYF
v_gene: TRBV18; d_gene: TRBD2; j_gene: TRBJ2-3; abundance: few; CDR3nt: TGTGCCAGCTCAACTACGGGACTAGGATCCTCTTTAGATACGCAGTATTTT; CDR3aa: CASSTTGLGSSLDTQYF
v_gene: TRBV6-5; d_gene: NA; j_gene: TRBJ1-3; abundance: NA; CDR3nt: TGTGCCACCAAAACTGAAGTTGCTGGAAACACCATATATTTT; CDR3aa: CATKTEVAGNTIYF
v_gene: TRBV7-7; d_gene: TRBD1; j_gene: TRBJ2-7; abundance: NA; CDR3nt: TGTGCCAGCAGCCCGCGCCCCCGGATGGTGGGACAGGCTACCTACGAGCAGTACTTC; CDR3aa: CASSPRPRMVGQATYEQYF
v_gene: TRBV5-6; d_gene: NA; j_gene: TRBJ1-3; abundance: few; CDR3nt: TGTGCCAGCAGCCAGGGGTTTCCTGGAAACACCATATATTTT; CDR3aa: CASSQGFPGNTIYF
v_gene: TRBV5-8; d_gene: TRBD1; j_gene: TRBJ2-3; abundance: NA; CDR3nt: TGTGCCAGCAGCCCAACAGGGGGCGGCACAGATACGCAGTATTTT; CDR3aa: CASSPTGGGTDTQYF
v_gene: TRBV5-1; d_gene: TRBD1; j_gene: TRBJ2-7; abundance: NA; CDR3nt: TGCGCCAGCAGCTCCCCAGGACAGGGCCTCTACGAGCAGTACTTC; CDR3aa: CASSSPGQGLYEQYF
v_gene: TRBV30; d_gene: TRBD1; j_gene: TRBJ1-6; abundance: NA; CDR3nt: TGTGCCTGGAGTGTAATGGACAGGGATAATTCACCCCTCCACTTT; CDR3aa: CAWSVMDRDNSPLHF
v_gene: TRBV4-1; d_gene: NA; j_gene: TRBJ2-7; abundance: NA; CDR3nt: TGCGCCAGCAGCCAAGAGGGCAGGGGATACGAGCAGTACTTC; CDR3aa: CASSQEGRGYEQYF
v_gene: TRBV6-5; d_gene: NA; j_gene: TRBJ1-2; abundance: NA; CDR3nt: TGTGCCAGCAGTTACGTGACAGGTGGCCATGGCTACACCTTC; CDR3aa: CASSYVTGGHGYTF
v_gene: TRBV2; d_gene: NA; j_gene: TRBJ2-3; abundance: NA; CDR3nt: TGTGCCAGCAGCGGAGGGACAGATACGCAGTATTTT; CDR3aa: CASSGGTDTQYF
v_gene: TRBV5-6; d_gene: TRBD2; j_gene: TRBJ2-7; abundance: NA; CDR3nt: TGTGCCAGCAGCTTGGGGGGACTAGCGGCTTTAATTGGGGACGAGCAGTACTTC; CDR3aa: CASSLGGLAALIGDEQYF
v_gene: TRBV4-1; d_gene: NA; j_gene: TRBJ2-7; abundance: NA; CDR3nt: TGCGCCAGCAGCCAAGATAGGGGGATCTCCTACGAGCAGTACTTC; CDR3aa: CASSQDRGISYEQYF
v_gene: TRBV19; d_gene: TRBD1; j_gene: TRBJ1-2; abundance: NA; CDR3nt: TGTGCCAGTAGTTGGACAGGGCATGGCTACACCTTC; CDR3aa: CASSWTGHGYTF
v_gene: TRBV11-1; d_gene: TRBD2; j_gene: TRBJ2-1; abundance: NA; CDR3nt: TGTGCCAGCAGCCCCGTTGCGGGAGGGGCAGACAATGAGCAGTTCTTC; CDR3aa: CASSPVAGGADNEQFF
v_gene: TRBV28; d_gene: TRBD2; j_gene: TRBJ2-3; abundance: NA; CDR3nt: TGTGCCAGCAGTGGGAGGGGATTTGACCACACAGATACGCAGTATTTT; CDR3aa: CASSGRGFDHTDTQYF
v_gene: TRBV6-5; d_gene: NA; j_gene: TRBJ2-4; abundance: NA; CDR3nt: TGTGCCAGCAGTGGAGCCCCGAACATTCAGTACTTC; CDR3aa: CASSGAPNIQYF
v_gene: TRBV27; d_gene: TRBD2; j_gene: TRBJ2-7; abundance: NA; CDR3nt: TGTGCCAGCAGTACCGGGACTAGCGCAAATAGGCAGTACTTC; CDR3aa: CASSTGTSANRQYF
v_gene: TRBV7-2; d_gene: TRBD2; j_gene: TRBJ2-3; abundance: NA; CDR3nt: TGTGCCAGCAGCCCTGACGGACTAGCGGGAGGTGGGACAGATACGCAGTATTTT; CDR3aa: CASSPDGLAGGGTDTQYF
v_gene: TRBV7-6; d_gene: TRBD2; j_gene: TRBJ2-1; abundance: NA; CDR3nt: TGTGCCAGCAGCTTAGCTAGCGGGGCGTACAATGAGCAGTTCTTC; CDR3aa: CASSLASGAYNEQFF
v_gene: TRBV11-3; d_gene: TRBD2; j_gene: TRBJ2-3; abundance: NA; CDR3nt: TGTGCCAGCAGCGCCGTTGGCCTAGCGGGAGGGCCAGATACGCAGTATTTT; CDR3aa: CASSAVGLAGGPDTQYF
v_gene: TRBV27; d_gene: TRBD2; j_gene: TRBJ2-3; abundance: few; CDR3nt: TGTGCCAGCCTTAAACTAGCGGGGGCTACAGATACGCAGTATTTT; CDR3aa: CASLKLAGATDTQYF
v_gene: TRBV21-1; d_gene: NA; j_gene: TRBJ1-1; abundance: NA; CDR3nt: TGTGCCAGCAGCGCGACAGGGGGCACTGAAGCTTTCTTT; CDR3aa: CASSATGGTEAFF
v_gene: TRBV7-9; d_gene: NA; j_gene: TRBJ1-2; abundance: NA; CDR3nt: TGTGCCAGCAGCTTGGGGGCGCAGGATGGCTACACCTTC; CDR3aa: CASSLGAQDGYTF
v_gene: TRBV7-2; d_gene: NA; j_gene: TRBJ1-2; abundance: few; CDR3nt: TGTGCCAGCAGCTTAGATCAGGGGCCGGGAGGCTACACCTTC; CDR3aa: CASSLDQGPGGYTF
v_gene: TRBV14; d_gene: TRBD1; j_gene: TRBJ1-2; abundance: NA; CDR3nt: TGTGCCAGCAGCCAAGATAACAGGGGGATCTTTGGCTACACCTTC; CDR3aa: CASSQDNRGIFGYTF
v_gene: TRBV13; d_gene: TRBD2; j_gene: TRBJ2-5; abundance: NA; CDR3nt: TGTGCCAGCGGGGCGGGGGGGCCCTTAGAGACCCAGTACTTC; CDR3aa: CASGAGGPLETQYF
v_gene: TRBV7-9; d_gene: NA; j_gene: TRBJ2-7; abundance: once; CDR3nt: TGTGCCAGCAGCTTAGGCACGAGCTCCTACGAGCAGTACTTC; CDR3aa: CASSLGTSSYEQYF
v_gene: TRBV20-1; d_gene: NA; j_gene: TRBJ2-5; abundance: NA; CDR3nt: TGCAGTGCTAGAGATCAGGAGACCCAGTACTTC; CDR3aa: CSARDQETQYF